This entry describes one T cell receptor beta chain. CDR3 length equals 12 residues. Trimming left V 5 bases short and J 12 bases short, with 11 bases between. These data are taken from a study of early T cells in non-severe SARS-CoV-2 infection. TCRdb passed the 5' RACE reads through MiXCR, listing each CDR3 protein once. The data contain 40,000 or so distinct CDR3 sequences, approximately 6% of them singletons. The TCR comes from an adult who was a healthcare worker with PCR-confirmed SARS-CoV-2 infection or an uninfected control (not recorded which). Sequences were obtained from whole blood. The chain has TRBV12-3 or TRBV12-4 and TRBJ1-6; D gene uncertain. CDR3 sequence (DNA): TGTGCCAGCAGTGAGAGCCCTAAACCCCTCCACTTT. Translation gives CASSESPKPLHF.